Listed here are 5 T cell receptor beta chains from one sample, sequenced in a study of post-analysis software for immune sequencing data. Overall study findings and caveats: With TRBV5-6, TRBV5-1 and TRBV20-1 included, several TRBV segments were more frequent in patients than in controls.

No cognate antigen is known for these TCRs. The TCR beta cDNA libraries contained unique molecular identifiers. Each CDR3 protein is one row after TCRdb ran MiXCR on the PCR reads. The sample contains 750,000 to 900,000 distinct CDR3 sequences, under 60% of which appear only once. The sample comprised blood. These receptors were obtained from a girl aged 5 to 17 with multiple sclerosis.

This clonotype was recorded a few times. The J gene is TRBJ1-2, the V gene TRBV9; D gene unclear. V was trimmed by 0 bases and J by 6 bases, leaving 12 bases between them. Germline V gene lookup returns CDR1 SGDLS and CDR2 YYNGEE. The CDR3 contains 14 residues. CDR3 residues: CASSVGAVSDGYTF. The CDR3 region has the DNA TGTGCCAGCAGCGTAGGGGCAGTCTCCGATGGCTACACCTTC.

J is TRBJ1-5 and V is TRBV20-1; TRBD1 matches 8 bases. The V gene end was trimmed by 4 bases and the J gene end by 2 bases; junction bases not matched to a gene: 1. This CDR3 contains 13 residues. CDR1 and CDR2 from the germline V gene are DFQATT and SNEGSKA (reference sequence). This chain's CDR3 is CSAKGQGNQPQHF. The CDR3, as DNA: TGCAGTGCTAAGGGACAGGGCAATCAGCCCCAGCATTTT.

The J gene is TRBJ1-1, the V gene TRBV7-9; a possible D gene is TRBD1 (5 bases). Deletions cut 6 bases from V and 7 bases from J, with 12 bases between. CDR1 and CDR2 from the germline V gene are SEHNR and FQNEAQ (reference sequence). The CDR3 runs 12 residues. The CDR3 DNA follows: TGTGCCAGCAGTCTCGCAGGGAGTGAAGCTTTCTTT. Translating gives CASSLAGSEAFF.

The rearrangement links TRBV7-3 to TRBJ2-1; the match to TRBD2 covers 13 bases. V trimming: 2 bases; J trimming: 9 bases; junction bases outside the gene matches: 4. The CDR3 is 15 residues long. The germline CDR1 and CDR2 sequences are SGHTA and FQGTGA. DNA for the CDR3: TGTGCCAGCAGCTTAGGGACTAGCGGGATGATTGAGCAGTTCTTC. As protein: CASSLGTSGMIEQFF.

The chain is built from TRBV5-1 and TRBJ1-2; the D gene is possibly TRBD1 (5 bases). The V and J ends lost 4 bases and 5 bases respectively, with 12 bases between them. Germline CDR1 reads SGHRS; CDR2 reads YFSETQ. The CDR3 totals 13 residues. CDR3 nucleotides: TGCGCCAGCAGCCCACCGGGACTTTATGGCTACACCTTC. It translates to CASSPPGLYGYTF.